The rows below give T cell receptor beta chains drawn from one sample of a study of T cells in localized non-small cell lung cancer. Measured with immunoSEQ multiplex PCR; TCRdb has only the in-frame clones, and not every one. Found here are some 25,000 clones, about 93% of them singletons; the top ten hold 2.5% to 3%. The starting material was peripheral blood, obtained before any cancer treatment. These receptors all come from a woman aged 40-69 years with stage I lung adenocarcinoma. CDR3s include the opening cysteine and the closing phenylalanine or tryptophan. The order of the fields is V gene, J gene, CDR3 protein.

V gene: TRBV5-6; J gene: TRBJ2-1; CDR3 protein: CASSGIRNEQFF
V gene: TRBV5-1; J gene: TRBJ2-5; CDR3 protein: CASSLQAEVETQYF
V gene: TRBV5-5; J gene: TRBJ2-3; CDR3 protein: CASSPRGTTTDTQYF
V gene: TRBV29-1; J gene: TRBJ1-1; CDR3 protein: CSVRGQENTEAFF
V gene: TRBV7-2; J gene: TRBJ1-5; CDR3 protein: CASSLALGQSYHQPQHF
V gene: TRBV5-1; J gene: TRBJ2-1; CDR3 protein: CASSLGDSYYNEQFF
V gene: TRBV4-1; J gene: TRBJ2-1; CDR3 protein: CASSQDRTSTNGEQFF
V gene: TRBV5-3; J gene: TRBJ2-1; CDR3 protein: CARSSTSGNEQFF
V gene: TRBV19; J gene: TRBJ1-2; CDR3 protein: CASRPGTDYGYTF
V gene: TRBV28; J gene: TRBJ1-2; CDR3 protein: CASSFGVDGYTF
V gene: TRBV27; J gene: TRBJ1-1; CDR3 protein: CASSLITGWNTEAFF
V gene: TRBV7-9; J gene: TRBJ2-1; CDR3 protein: CASSPSGRINEQFF
V gene: TRBV4-2; J gene: TRBJ2-1; CDR3 protein: CASSQGLYSYNEQFF